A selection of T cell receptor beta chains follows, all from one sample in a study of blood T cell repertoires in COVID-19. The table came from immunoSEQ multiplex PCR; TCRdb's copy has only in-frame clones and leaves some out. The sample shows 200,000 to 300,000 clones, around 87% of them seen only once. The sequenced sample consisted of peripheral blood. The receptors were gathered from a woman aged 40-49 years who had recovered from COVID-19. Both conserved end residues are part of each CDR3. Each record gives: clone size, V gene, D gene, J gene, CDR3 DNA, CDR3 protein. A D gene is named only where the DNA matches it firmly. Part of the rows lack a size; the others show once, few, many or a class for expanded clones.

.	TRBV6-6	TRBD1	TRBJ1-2	TGTGCCAGCAGTTACGCAGGGGGCGATGGCTACACCTTC	CASSYAGGDGYTF
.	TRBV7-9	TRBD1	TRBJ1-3	TGTGCCAGCAGCCGGGACAGCGAGGGATCTGGAAACACCATATATTTT	CASSRDSEGSGNTIYF
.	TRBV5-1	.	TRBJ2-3	TGCGCCAGCAGCCTGCAGCGTTACGATACGCAGTATTTT	CASSLQRYDTQYF
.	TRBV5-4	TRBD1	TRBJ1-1	TGTGCCAGCAGCTTGAGACAGGGTCCGTGGACTGAAGCTTTCTTT	CASSLRQGPWTEAFF
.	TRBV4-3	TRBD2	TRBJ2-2	TGCGCCAGCAGCCAAGCGGGAGGGCAGGGTGGAGTCGGGGAGCTGTTTTTT	CASSQAGGQGGVGELFF
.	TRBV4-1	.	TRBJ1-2	TGCGCCAGCAGCCAAGTGCTACAGACGGGATATGGCTACACCTTC	CASSQVLQTGYGYTF
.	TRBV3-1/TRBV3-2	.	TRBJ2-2	TGTGCCAGCAGCCAACTTGTAATTTCCGTTACCGGGGAGCTGTTTTTT	CASSQLVISVTGELFF
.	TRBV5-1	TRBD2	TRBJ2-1	TGCGCCAGCAGCTTGGCCCCGGGGGGGGCCTACAATGAGCAGTTCTTC	CASSLAPGGAYNEQFF
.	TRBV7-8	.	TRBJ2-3	TGTGCCACCGGTGATCGGGCGGGGGCTACAGATACGCAGTATTTT	CATGDRAGATDTQYF
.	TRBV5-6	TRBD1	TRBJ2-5	TGTGCCAGCAGCCTGGACAGGGTGGAGACCCAGTACTTC	CASSLDRVETQYF
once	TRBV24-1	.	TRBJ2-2	TGTGCCACCAGTGATCCCAGGGGCGAGAACACCGGGGAGCTGTTTTTT	CATSDPRGENTGELFF
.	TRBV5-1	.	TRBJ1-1	TGCGCCAGCAGCTTGCTTCAGGGTATGAACACTGAAGCTTTCTTT	CASSLLQGMNTEAFF
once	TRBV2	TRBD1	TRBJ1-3	TGTGCGGAAAGGACAGGCGGAAGCTCTGGAAACACCATATATTTT	CAERTGGSSGNTIYF
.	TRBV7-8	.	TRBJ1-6	TGTGCCAGCAGCTTAGAGGCGGCTAAGAGTAATTCACCCCTCCACTTT	CASSLEAAKSNSPLHF
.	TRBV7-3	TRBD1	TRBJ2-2	TGTGCCAGCAGCGATACAGGGGGCGGCACCGGGGAGCTGTTTTTT	CASSDTGGGTGELFF
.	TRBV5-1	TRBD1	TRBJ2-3	TGCGCCAGCAGCCCGGACAGGACTAGCACAGATACGCAGTATTTT	CASSPDRTSTDTQYF
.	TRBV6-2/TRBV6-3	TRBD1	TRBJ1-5	TGTGCCAGCAGTTACTCGTGGGGACAGGGCAATCAGCCCCAGCATTTT	CASSYSWGQGNQPQHF
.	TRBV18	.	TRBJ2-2	TGTGCCAGCTCACCATTTGCAGGGGCGATCACCGGGGAGCTGTTTTTT	CASSPFAGAITGELFF
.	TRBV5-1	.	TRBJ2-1	TGCGCCAGCAGCCTTTCGACATCCTACAATGAGCAGTTCTTC	CASSLSTSYNEQFF
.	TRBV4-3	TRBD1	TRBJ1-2	TGCGCCAGCAGCCAAGATCCGCAGGGGGCATACTATGGCTACACCTTC	CASSQDPQGAYYGYTF
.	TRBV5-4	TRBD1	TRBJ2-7	TGTGCCAGCAGCACCTTGGTGGGGACAGGCTCCTACGAGCAGTACTTC	CASSTLVGTGSYEQYF
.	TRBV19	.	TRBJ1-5	TGTGCCAGTAGTATGGGGAGGACACTGAGCAATCAGCCCCAGCATTTT	CASSMGRTLSNQPQHF
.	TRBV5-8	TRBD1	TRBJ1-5	TGTGCCAGCACCCCCGGGACAGGGAAGAATCAGCCCCAGCATTTT	CASTPGTGKNQPQHF
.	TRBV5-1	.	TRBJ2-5	TGCGCCAGCAGCTTGGACGGTCAAGAGACCCAGTACTTC	CASSLDGQETQYF
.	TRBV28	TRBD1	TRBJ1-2	TGTGCCAGCAGTTTGGGGACAGGCTATGGCTACACCTTC	CASSLGTGYGYTF
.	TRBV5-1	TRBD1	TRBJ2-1	TGCGCCAGCAGTGACCGGACAGGGGCAGGGTACAATGAGCAGTTCTTC	CASSDRTGAGYNEQFF
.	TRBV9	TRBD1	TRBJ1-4	TGTGCCAGCAGCGTCGGGACAGGGTACGAAAAACTGTTTTTT	CASSVGTGYEKLFF
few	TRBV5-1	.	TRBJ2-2	TGCGCCAGCAGCTTGGCCTTACTAAACACCGGGGAGCTGTTTTTT	CASSLALLNTGELFF
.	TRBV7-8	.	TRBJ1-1	TGTGCCAGCAGCTTATGGGGGGACCCGAACACTGAAGCTTTCTTT	CASSLWGDPNTEAFF
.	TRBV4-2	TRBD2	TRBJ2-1	TGTGCCAGCAGTCGTGCCACTTTAGCGGGGGGGGGCAGTGAGCAGTTCTTC	CASSRATLAGGGSEQFF
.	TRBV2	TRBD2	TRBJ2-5	TGTGCCAGCAGTTGGGTAGCGGGGGAAGAGACCCAGTACTTC	CASSWVAGEETQYF
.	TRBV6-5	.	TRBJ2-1	TGTGCTAGCAGGCGACCTGGGGGCGGCAATGAGCAGTTCTTC	CASRRPGGGNEQFF
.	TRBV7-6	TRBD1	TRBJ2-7	TGTGCCAGCAGCCCCGGGACAGGGTCGTCCTACGAGCAGTACTTC	CASSPGTGSSYEQYF
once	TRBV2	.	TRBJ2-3	TGTGCCAGCAGGGAGGGGAGTAGCACAGATACGCAGTATTTT	CASREGSSTDTQYF
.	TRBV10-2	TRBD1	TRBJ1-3	TGCGCCAGCAGTGAGCGGACAGGGGGCTCTGGAAACACCATATATTTT	CASSERTGGSGNTIYF
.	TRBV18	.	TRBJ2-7	TGTGCCAGCTCACCCCAGGGCGGCGGCTACGAGCAGTACTTC	CASSPQGGGYEQYF
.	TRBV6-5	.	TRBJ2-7	TGTGCCAGCAGTTACTCGTTTGGAGGCGGCTACGAGCAGTACTTC	CASSYSFGGGYEQYF
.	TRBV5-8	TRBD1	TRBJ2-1	TGTGCCAGCAGCCCGCGGGGACAGGGAAACAATGAGCAGTTCTTC	CASSPRGQGNNEQFF
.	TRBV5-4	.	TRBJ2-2	TGTGCCAGCAGCTTGGCAGAGGCTACCGGGGAGCTGTTTTTT	CASSLAEATGELFF
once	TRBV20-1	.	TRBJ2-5	TGCAGTGCTAGTTATGAGGGTACGGAGACCCAGTACTTC	CSASYEGTETQYF
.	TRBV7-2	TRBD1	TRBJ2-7	TGTGCCAGCAGCTTAAGGGTAGCAGGGGGCTCCTACGAGCAGTACTTC	CASSLRVAGGSYEQYF
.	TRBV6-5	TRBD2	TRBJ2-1	TGTGCCAGCAGTTACCTCGTGGGGGGGGGCTACAATGAGCAGTTCTTC	CASSYLVGGGYNEQFF
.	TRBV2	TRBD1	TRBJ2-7	TGTGCCAGCAAGAGCAGGGGGCTCAACGAGCAGTACTTC	CASKSRGLNEQYF
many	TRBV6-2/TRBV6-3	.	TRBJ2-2	TGTGCCAGCAGCTCGGCGGAAAGGGACTACACCGGGGAGCTGTTTTTT	CASSSAERDYTGELFF
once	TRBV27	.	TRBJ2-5	TGTGCCAGCAGCCTAAGGGGGGGTGTCCAAGAGACCCAGTACTTC	CASSLRGGVQETQYF
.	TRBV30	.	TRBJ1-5	TGTGCCTGGAGGGGCCGTACGGCCGACCAGCCCCAGCATTTT	CAWRGRTADQPQHF
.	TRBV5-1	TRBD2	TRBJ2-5	TGCGCCAGCAGCTTGGGACTAGCGGGGGGCGAAGAGACCCAGTACTTC	CASSLGLAGGEETQYF
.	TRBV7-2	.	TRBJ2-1	TGTGCCAGCAGCTTAGATAGCGGCCCCTACAATGAGCAGTTCTTC	CASSLDSGPYNEQFF
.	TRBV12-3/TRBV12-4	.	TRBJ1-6	TGTGCCAGCAGTTCAGAGCAGGGGACACTCCACTTT	CASSSEQGTLHF
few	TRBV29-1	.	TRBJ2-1	TGCAGCGTTGAAAGGTTGAGGGACTACAATGAGCAGTTCTTC	CSVERLRDYNEQFF
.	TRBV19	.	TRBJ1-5	TGTGCCAGTAGTCCCTGGACAGGCAATCAGCCCCAGCATTTT	CASSPWTGNQPQHF
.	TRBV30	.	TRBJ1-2	TGTGCCTGGAGTGTTGAGCTAGGCTATGGCTACACCTTC	CAWSVELGYGYTF
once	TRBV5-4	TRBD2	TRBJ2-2	TGTGCCAGCAGCTTGGCCGGGACTAGCGGGGGCCAGATCACCGGGGAGCTGTTTTTT	CASSLAGTSGGQITGELFF
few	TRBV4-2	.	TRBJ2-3	TGTGCCAGCAGCCAAGAGGGCTGGGGGCAAGATACGCAGTATTTT	CASSQEGWGQDTQYF
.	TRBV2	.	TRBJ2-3	TGTGCCAGCACCGGGGGGCGGGATACGCAGTATTTT	CASTGGRDTQYF
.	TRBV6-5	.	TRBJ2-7	TGTGCCAGCAGTCAAAGGGGGAGCTCCTACGAGCAGTACTTC	CASSQRGSSYEQYF
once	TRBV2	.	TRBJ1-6	TGTGCCAGCAGTGCGACAAGAAACTTTAATTCACCCCTCCACTTT	CASSATRNFNSPLHF
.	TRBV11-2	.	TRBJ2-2	TGTGCCAGCAGCTTAGGGTTGGGGACTGCCGCAACCGGGGAGCTGTTTTTT	CASSLGLGTAATGELFF
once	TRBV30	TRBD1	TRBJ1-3	TGTGCCTGGAGTTCAGGGGGCGGCGGAAACACCATATATTTT	CAWSSGGGGNTIYF
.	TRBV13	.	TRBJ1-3	TGTGCCAGCAGCCCCATCGGAGGATCTGGAAACACCATATATTTT	CASSPIGGSGNTIYF